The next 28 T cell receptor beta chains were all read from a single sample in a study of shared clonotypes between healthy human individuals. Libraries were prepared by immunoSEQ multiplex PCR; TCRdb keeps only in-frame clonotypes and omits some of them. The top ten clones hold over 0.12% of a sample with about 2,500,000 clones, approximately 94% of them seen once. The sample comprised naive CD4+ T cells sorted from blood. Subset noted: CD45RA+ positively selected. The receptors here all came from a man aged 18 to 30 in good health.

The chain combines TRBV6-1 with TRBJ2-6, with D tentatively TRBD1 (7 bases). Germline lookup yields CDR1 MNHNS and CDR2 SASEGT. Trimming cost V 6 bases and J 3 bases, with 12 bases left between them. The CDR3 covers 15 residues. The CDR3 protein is CASREGAVGANVLTF. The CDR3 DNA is TGTGCCAGCAGGGAGGGGGCGGTTGGGGCCAACGTCCTGACTTTC.

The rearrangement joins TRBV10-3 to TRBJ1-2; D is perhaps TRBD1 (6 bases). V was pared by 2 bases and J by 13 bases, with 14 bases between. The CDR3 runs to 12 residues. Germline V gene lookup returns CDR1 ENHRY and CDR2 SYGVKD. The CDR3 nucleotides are TGTGCCATCAGTGAGGGGTCAGGGGTATCCACCTTC. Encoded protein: CAISEGSGVSTF.

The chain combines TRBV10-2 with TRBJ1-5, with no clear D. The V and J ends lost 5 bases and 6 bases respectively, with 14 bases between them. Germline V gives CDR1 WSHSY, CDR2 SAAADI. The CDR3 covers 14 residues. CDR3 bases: TGCGCCAGCAGTTTGGACCCATCCGTTCAGCCCCAGCATTTT. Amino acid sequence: CASSLDPSVQPQHF.

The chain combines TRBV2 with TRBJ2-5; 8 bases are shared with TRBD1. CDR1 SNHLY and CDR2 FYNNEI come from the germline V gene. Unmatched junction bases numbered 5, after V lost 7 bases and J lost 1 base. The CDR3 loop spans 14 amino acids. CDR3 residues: CASTADRAQETQYF. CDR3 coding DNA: TGTGCCAGCACTGCGGACAGGGCCCAAGAGACCCAGTACTTC.

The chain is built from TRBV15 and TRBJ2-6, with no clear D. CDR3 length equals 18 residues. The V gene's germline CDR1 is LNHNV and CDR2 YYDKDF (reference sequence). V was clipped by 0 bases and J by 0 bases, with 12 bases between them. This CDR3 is CATSRDRALSSGANVLTF. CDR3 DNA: TGTGCCACCAGCAGAGATCGAGCACTGAGCTCTGGGGCCAACGTCCTGACTTTC.

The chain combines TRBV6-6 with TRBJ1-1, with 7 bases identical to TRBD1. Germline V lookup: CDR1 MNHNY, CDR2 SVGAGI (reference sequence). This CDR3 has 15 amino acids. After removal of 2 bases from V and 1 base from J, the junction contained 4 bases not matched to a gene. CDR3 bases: TGTGCCAGCAGTTACCGACAGGGCTGGAACACTGAAGCTTTCTTT. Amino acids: CASSYRQGWNTEAFF.

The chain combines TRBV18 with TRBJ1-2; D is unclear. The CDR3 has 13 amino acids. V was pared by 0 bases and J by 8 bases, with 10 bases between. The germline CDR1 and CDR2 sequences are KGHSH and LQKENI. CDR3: CASSPPMLQGYTF. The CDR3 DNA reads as TGTGCCAGCTCACCACCCATGTTACAAGGCTACACCTTC.

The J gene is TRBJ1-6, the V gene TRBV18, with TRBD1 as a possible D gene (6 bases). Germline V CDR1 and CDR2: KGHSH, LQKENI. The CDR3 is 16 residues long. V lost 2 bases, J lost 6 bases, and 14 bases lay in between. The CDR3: CASSPGQLRGNSPLHF. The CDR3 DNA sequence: TGTGCCAGCTCACCAGGACAGTTAAGGGGTAATTCACCCCTCCACTTT.

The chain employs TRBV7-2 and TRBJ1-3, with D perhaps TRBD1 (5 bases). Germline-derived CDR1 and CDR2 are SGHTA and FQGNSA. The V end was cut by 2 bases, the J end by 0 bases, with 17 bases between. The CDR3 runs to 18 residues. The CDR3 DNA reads TGTGCCAGCAGCTTAAATTTACGGGGCGCCCCCTCTGGAAACACCATATATTTT. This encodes CASSLNLRGAPSGNTIYF.

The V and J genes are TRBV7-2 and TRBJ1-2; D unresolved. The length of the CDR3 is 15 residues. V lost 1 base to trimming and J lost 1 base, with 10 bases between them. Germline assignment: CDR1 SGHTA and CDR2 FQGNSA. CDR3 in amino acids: CASSLGPGVNYGYTF. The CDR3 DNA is TGTGCCAGCAGCTTAGGACCGGGCGTTAACTATGGCTACACCTTC.

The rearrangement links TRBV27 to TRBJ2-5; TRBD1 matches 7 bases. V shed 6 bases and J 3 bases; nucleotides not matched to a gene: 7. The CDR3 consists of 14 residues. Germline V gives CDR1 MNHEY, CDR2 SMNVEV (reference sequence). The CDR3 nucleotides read TGTGCCAGCAGCCCGTCGGGGACAGAAGAGACCCAGTACTTC. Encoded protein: CASSPSGTEETQYF.

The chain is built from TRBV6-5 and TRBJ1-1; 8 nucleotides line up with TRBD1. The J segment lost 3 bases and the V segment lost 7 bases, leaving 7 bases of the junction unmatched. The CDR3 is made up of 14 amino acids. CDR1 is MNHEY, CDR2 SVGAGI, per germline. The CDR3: CASTVQGGDTEAFF. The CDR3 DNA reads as TGTGCCAGCACCGTACAGGGGGGGGACACTGAAGCTTTCTTT.

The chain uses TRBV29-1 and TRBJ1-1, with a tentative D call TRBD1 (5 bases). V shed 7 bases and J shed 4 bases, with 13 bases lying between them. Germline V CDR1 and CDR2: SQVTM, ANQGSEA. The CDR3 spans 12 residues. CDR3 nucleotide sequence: TGCAGCGCCAGGGACGGCGGCACTGAAGCTTTCTTT. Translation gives CSARDGGTEAFF.

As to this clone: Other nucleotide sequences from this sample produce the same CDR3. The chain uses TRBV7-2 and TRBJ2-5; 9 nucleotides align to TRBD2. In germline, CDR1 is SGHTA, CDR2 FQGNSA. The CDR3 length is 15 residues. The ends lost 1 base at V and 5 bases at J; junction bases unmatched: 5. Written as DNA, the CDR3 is TGTGCCAGCAGCTTAGGGGGACTAGCCCGGGAGACCCAGTACTTC. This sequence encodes CASSLGGLARETQYF.

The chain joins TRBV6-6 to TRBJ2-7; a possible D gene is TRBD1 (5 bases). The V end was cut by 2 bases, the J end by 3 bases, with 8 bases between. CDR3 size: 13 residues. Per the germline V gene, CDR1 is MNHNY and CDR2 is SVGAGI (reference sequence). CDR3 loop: CASSYDRNYEQYF. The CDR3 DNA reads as TGTGCCAGCAGTTACGACAGAAACTACGAGCAGTACTTC.

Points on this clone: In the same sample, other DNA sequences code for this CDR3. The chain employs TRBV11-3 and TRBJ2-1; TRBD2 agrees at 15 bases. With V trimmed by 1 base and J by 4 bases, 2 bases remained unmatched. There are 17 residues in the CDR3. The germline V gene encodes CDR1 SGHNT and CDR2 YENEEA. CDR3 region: CASSLGGLAGGYNEQFF. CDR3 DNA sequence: TGTGCCAGCAGCTTAGGGGGACTAGCGGGAGGTTACAATGAGCAGTTCTTC.

The CDR3 DNA is TGTGCCAGCAGCCCTAACAGGGGGCGACCCGGGGAGCTGTTTTTT. Translating it yields CASSPNRGRPGELFF. The chain joins TRBV2 to TRBJ2-2; 9 positions match TRBD1. The CDR3 runs to 15 residues. The junction had 8 bases not matched to a gene; V was cut back by 6 bases and J by 6 bases. Germline CDR1 is SNHLY and CDR2 is FYNNEI.

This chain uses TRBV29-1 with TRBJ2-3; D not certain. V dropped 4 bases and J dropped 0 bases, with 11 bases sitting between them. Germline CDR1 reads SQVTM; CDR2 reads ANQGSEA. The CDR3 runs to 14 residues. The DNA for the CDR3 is TGCAGCGTTGGAGACTCCTCTAGCACAGATACGCAGTATTTT. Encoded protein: CSVGDSSSTDTQYF.

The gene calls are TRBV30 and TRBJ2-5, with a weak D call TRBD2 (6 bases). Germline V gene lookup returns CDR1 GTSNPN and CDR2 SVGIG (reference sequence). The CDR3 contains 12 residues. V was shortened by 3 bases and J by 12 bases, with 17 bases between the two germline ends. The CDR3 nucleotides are TGTGCCTGGAGGGCAATCCGGGACTTCGAGTACTTC. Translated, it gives CAWRAIRDFEYF.

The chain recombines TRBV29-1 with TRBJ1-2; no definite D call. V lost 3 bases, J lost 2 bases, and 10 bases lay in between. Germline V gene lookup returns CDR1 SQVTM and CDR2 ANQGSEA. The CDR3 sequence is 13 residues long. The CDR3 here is CSVDGNFNYGYTF. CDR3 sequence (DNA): TGCAGCGTTGATGGGAATTTCAACTATGGCTACACCTTC.

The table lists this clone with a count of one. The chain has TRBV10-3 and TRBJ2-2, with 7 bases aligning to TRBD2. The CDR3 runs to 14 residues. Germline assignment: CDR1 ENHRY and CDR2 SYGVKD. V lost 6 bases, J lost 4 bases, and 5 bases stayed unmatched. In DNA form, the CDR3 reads TGTGCCATCAGGGGGGGACTAACCACCGGGGAGCTGTTTTTT. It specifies CAIRGGLTTGELFF.

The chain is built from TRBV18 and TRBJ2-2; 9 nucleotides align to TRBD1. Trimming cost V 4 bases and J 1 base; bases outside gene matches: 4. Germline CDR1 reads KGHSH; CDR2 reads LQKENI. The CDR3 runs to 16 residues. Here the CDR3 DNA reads TGTGCCAGCTCACGACTGGGACAGGGGAACACCGGGGAGCTGTTTTTT. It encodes CASSRLGQGNTGELFF.

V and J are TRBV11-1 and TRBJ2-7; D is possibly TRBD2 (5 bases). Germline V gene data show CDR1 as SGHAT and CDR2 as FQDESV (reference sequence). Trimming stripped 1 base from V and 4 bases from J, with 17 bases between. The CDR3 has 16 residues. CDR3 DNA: TGTGCCAGCAGCTTAGACGTTGCGGGTGGGAAATACGAGCAGTACTTC. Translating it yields CASSLDVAGGKYEQYF.

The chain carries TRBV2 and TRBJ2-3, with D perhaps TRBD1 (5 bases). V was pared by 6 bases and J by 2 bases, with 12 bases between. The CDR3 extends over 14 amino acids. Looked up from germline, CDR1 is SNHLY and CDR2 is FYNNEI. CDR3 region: CASSLTGFTDTQYF. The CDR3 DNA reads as TGTGCCAGCAGCCTAACAGGATTCACAGATACGCAGTATTTT. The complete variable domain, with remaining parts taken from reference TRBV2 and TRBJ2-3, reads EPEVTQTPSHQVTQMGQEVILRCVPISNHLYFYWYRQILGQKVEFLVSFYNNEISEKSEIFDDQFSVERPDGSNFTLKIRSTKLEDSAMYFCASSLTGFTDTQYFGPGTRLTVL.

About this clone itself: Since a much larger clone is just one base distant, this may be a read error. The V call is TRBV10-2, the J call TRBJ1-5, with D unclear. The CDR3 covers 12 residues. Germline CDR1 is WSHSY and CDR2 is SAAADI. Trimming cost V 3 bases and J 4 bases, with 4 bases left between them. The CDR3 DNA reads TGCGCCAGCAGTGAAGGGAATCAGCCCCAGCATTTT. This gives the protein CASSEGNQPQHF.

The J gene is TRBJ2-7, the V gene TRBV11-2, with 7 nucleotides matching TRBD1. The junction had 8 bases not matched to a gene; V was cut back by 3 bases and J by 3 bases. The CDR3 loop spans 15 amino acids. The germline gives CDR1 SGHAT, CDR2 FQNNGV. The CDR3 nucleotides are TGTGCCAGCAGCTTTGGGACAGTGGCGATCTACGAGCAGTACTTC. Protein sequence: CASSFGTVAIYEQYF.

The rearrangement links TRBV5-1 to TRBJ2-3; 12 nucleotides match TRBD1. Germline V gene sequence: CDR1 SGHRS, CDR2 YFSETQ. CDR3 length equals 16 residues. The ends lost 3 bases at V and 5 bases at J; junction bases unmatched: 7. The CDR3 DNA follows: TGCGCCAGCAGCTGGGCCGGGACAGGGGGCAAAGATACGCAGTATTTT. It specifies CASSWAGTGGKDTQYF.

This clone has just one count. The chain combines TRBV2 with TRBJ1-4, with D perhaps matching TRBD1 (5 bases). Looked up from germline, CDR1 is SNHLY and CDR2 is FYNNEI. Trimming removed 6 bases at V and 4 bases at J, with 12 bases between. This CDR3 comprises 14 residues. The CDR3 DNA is TGTGCCAGCAGAGGGACGGGGGATAATGAAAAACTGTTTTTT. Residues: CASRGTGDNEKLFF.